The 6 T cell receptor beta chains below all came from one sample that was sequenced in a study of shared clonotypes between healthy human individuals. Method: immunoSEQ multiplex PCR; TCRdb's copy keeps in-frame clones and lacks some. The profile shows 1.6 million or so clones, roughly 95% of them singletons. Sequenced sample: naive CD4+ T cells sorted from blood. Regarding subset: CD45RA+ positively selected. The receptors derive from a man aged 30 to 39 in good health.

CDR3 sequence: CASSQVGREQFF. For the CDR3, the DNA is TGTGCCAGCAGCCAAGTAGGTCGCGAGCAGTTCTTC. The V and J genes are TRBV4-2 and TRBJ2-1; no clear D. This CDR3 region has 12 residues. V was shortened by 1 base and J by 10 bases, with 8 bases between the two germline ends. Germline V CDR1 and CDR2: LGHNA, YNFKEQ.

The chain employs TRBV28 and TRBJ2-7, with unresolved D. Between the trimmed V and J ends, which lost 4 bases and 1 base, there was a span of 8 bases. The length of the CDR3 is 13 residues. Per germline, CDR1 MDHEN and CDR2 SYDVKM. The CDR3 reads CASSSLGSYEQYF. DNA of the CDR3: TGTGCCAGCAGTTCCCTGGGGTCCTACGAGCAGTACTTC. Full variable domain (missing parts from reference TRBV28 and TRBJ2-7): DVKVTQSSRYLVKRTGEKVFLECVQDMDHENMFWYRQDPGLGLRLIYFSYDVKMKEKGDIPEGYSVSREKKERFSLILESASTNQTSMYLCASSSLGSYEQYFGPGTRLTVT.

The chain couples TRBV30 to TRBJ2-3; 10 positions match TRBD2. The CDR3 length is 14 residues. Germline CDR1 is GTSNPN and CDR2 is SVGIG (reference sequence). After removal of 3 bases from V and 8 bases from J, the junction contained 8 bases not matched to a gene. CDR3 DNA: TGTGCCTGGAGCCCTCTAGCGGGAGTTGGTACGCAGTATTTT. Its translation is CAWSPLAGVGTQYF.

The V gene is TRBV29-1, the J gene TRBJ2-2, with a weak D call TRBD2 (5 bases). The V end was cut by 4 bases, the J end by 0 bases, with 9 bases between. The CDR3 is 14 amino acids. Germline V gene data show CDR1 as SQVTM and CDR2 as ANQGSEA. The CDR3 region is CSVGWTSNTGELFF. As DNA, the CDR3 is TGCAGCGTTGGGTGGACTTCGAACACCGGGGAGCTGTTTTTT.

The V and J genes are TRBV27 and TRBJ1-1; 8 bases line up with TRBD1. This CDR3 region has 14 residues. V was pared by 5 bases and J by 3 bases, with 5 bases of the junction left unmatched. The germline V gene has CDR1 MNHEY and CDR2 SMNVEV (reference sequence). The CDR3: CASSPQGADTEAFF. The CDR3 bases are TGTGCCAGCAGTCCCCAGGGGGCCGACACTGAAGCTTTCTTT.

This chain links TRBV7-2 with TRBJ2-7; 7 bases match TRBD1. The trim removed 5 bases at V and 3 bases at J, leaving 10 bases unmatched. Looked up from germline, CDR1 is SGHTA and CDR2 is FQGNSA. The CDR3 is 15 residues long. The CDR3 nucleotides read TGTGCCAGCAGCACCCACAGGGGAGCAGGCTACGAGCAGTACTTC. Translating gives CASSTHRGAGYEQYF.